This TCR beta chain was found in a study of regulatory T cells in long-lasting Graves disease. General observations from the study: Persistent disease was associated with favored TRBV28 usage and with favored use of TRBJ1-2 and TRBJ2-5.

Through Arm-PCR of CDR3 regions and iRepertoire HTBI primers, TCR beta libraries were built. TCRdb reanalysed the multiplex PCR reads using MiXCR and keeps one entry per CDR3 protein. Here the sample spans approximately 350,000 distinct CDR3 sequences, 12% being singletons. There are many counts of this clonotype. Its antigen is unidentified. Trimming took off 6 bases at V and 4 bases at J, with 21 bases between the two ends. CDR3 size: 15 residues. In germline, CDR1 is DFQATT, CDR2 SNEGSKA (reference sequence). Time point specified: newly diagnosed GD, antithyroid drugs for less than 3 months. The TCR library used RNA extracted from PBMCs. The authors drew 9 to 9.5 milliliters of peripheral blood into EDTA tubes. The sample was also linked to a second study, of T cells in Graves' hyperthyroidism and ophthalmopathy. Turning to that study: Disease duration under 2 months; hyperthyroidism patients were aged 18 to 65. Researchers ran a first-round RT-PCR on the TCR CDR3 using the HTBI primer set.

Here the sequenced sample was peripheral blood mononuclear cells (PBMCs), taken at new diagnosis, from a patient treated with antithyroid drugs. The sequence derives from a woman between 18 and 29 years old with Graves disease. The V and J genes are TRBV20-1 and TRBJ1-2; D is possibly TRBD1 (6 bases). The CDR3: CSADPGRDTSYGYTF. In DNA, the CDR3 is TGCAGTGCCGACCCCGGCCGGGACACTTCCTATGGCTACACCTTC.